This TCR beta chain was recovered during a study of long-term antiretroviral therapy in people with HIV. Background on the study: The study's earliest collections predate the 2015 immediate-ART recommendation by about a decade. General study results and limits: Blood was collected between about 2003 and 2017, possibly under older ART regimens.

Trimming pared 4 bases from V and 6 bases from J, leaving 12 bases between. Germline CDR1 is SGHRS and CDR2 is YFSETQ. The CDR3 has 13 amino acids. At the survey level, the v3.0 immunoSEQ assay was run. Produced via immunoSEQ multiplex PCR; TCRdb's table is partial and in-frame only. The data hold over 20,000 clones, with about 80% observed a single time. To note about this clone: Its target is not known.

This TCR came from a man in his late teens or twenties with HIV. V and J are TRBV5-1 and TRBJ2-3; weak D call: TRBD1 (6 bases). The specimen comprised unsorted PBMCs, sampled 0.5 years after starting antiretroviral therapy. DNA for the CDR3: TGCGCCAGCAGCCTCAACAGGGTGGATACGCAGTATTTT. This gives the protein CASSLNRVDTQYF.